Included here is one T cell receptor (beta chain) sequence, with context. Per the study methods: Amplification with reference gene primers provided the estimates of nucleated cell counts. Profiling relied on immunoSEQ multiplex PCR, and the TCRdb table lists in-frame clones only, not all of them. Clone size and V and J calls were adopted from that table, with D and trimming inferred from the DNA. This sample has fewer than 300,000 clones, with 88% found just once. The germline gives CDR1 LNHNV, CDR2 YYDKDF (reference sequence). CDR3 length equals 15 residues. Trimming cost V 5 bases and J 5 bases; bases outside gene matches: 8. The sample belongs to a study of blood T cell repertoires in COVID-19. For the study at large: The United States, Italy and Spain provided the acute and convalescent COVID-19 samples.

Sequenced: peripheral blood. V usage is TRBV15 and J usage is TRBJ1-4; 7 bases match TRBD1. The TCR comes from a man younger than 30 with active or convalescent COVID-19. The CDR3 loop is CATSGRTGLNEKLFF. In nucleotides, the CDR3 is TGTGCCACCAGCGGACGGACAGGTTTAAATGAAAAACTGTTTTTT.